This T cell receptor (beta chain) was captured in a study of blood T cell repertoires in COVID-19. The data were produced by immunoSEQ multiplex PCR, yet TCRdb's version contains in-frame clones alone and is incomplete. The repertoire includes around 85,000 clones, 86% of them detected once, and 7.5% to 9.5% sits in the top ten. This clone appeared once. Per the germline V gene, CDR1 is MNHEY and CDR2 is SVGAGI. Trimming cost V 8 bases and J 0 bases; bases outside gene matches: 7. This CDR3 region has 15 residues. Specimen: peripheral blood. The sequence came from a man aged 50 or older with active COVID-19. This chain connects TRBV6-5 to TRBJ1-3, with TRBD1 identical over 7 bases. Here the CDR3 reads CASRPGQSSGNTIYF. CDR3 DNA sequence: TGTGCCAGCCGGCCGGGACAGAGCTCTGGAAACACCATATATTTT.